This T cell receptor (beta chain) came from a study of blood T cell repertoires in COVID-19. Study as a whole: COVID-19 samples from acute and convalescent phases originated in the United States, Italy and Spain.

Using immunoSEQ multiplex PCR, the repertoire was profiled, and TCRdb retains in-frame clones only, with some absent. Of approximately 500,000 clones listed, approximately 85% are singletons. V dropped 5 bases and J dropped 3; count of bases not matched to a gene: 8. CDR1 SGHVS and CDR2 FQNEAQ come from the germline V gene. The CDR3 contains 15 residues. The chain recombines TRBV7-8 with TRBJ2-7; 9 nucleotides agree with TRBD1. The clonotype originates from a human donor in a cohort sampled during active COVID-19. Source material: peripheral blood. As DNA, the CDR3 is TGTGCCAGCAGCCGAACAGGGGGCCGGGACTACGAGCAGTACTTC. Encoded protein: CASSRTGGRDYEQYF. Variable domain in full (rest from reference TRBV7-8 and TRBJ2-7): GAGVSQSPRYKVAKRGQDVALRCDPISGHVSLFWYQQALGQGPEFLTYFQNEAQLDKSGLPSDRFFAERPEGSVSTLKIQRTQQEDSAVYLCASSRTGGRDYEQYFGPGTRLTVT.